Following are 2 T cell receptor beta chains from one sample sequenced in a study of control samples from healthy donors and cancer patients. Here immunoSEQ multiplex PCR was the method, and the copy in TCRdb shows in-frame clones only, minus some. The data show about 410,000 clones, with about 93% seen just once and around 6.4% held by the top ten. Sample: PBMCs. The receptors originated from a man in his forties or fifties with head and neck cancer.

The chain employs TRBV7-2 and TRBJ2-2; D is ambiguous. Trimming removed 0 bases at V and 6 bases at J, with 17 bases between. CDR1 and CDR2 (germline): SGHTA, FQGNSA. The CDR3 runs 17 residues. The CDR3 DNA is TGTGCCAGCAGCTTAGCGCTGGTTAGCACCAATCCCGGGGAGCTGTTTTTT. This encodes CASSLALVSTNPGELFF.

The CDR3 bases are TGCGCCAGCAGCGCCGGACAGGGGGCAGGAAACACCATATATTTT. Translated, it gives CASSAGQGAGNTIYF. This chain joins TRBV5-1 and TRBJ1-3; 11 bases are shared with TRBD1. V lost 4 bases, J lost 4 bases, and 4 bases stayed unmatched. The CDR3 sequence is 15 residues long. The germline CDR1 and CDR2 sequences are SGHRS and YFSETQ.